This T cell receptor (beta chain) was recovered during a study of early T cells in non-severe SARS-CoV-2 infection. TCRdb analysed the 5' RACE reads with MiXCR anew, one entry per CDR3 protein. The sample gives 60,000 or so distinct CDR3 sequences, approximately 12% of which show up once; 4.4% is in the top ten. This clonotype showed up just a few times. The CDR3 has 16 amino acids. Germline CDR1 and CDR2: MGHDK and SYGVNS. J lost 5 bases, V lost 4 bases, and 10 bases had no gene match. This sequence was found in an adult who was a healthcare worker with PCR-confirmed SARS-CoV-2 infection or an uninfected control (not recorded which). The chain carries TRBV25-1 and TRBJ2-5; 10 positions match TRBD2. The specimen was whole blood. This chain's CDR3 is CASSGHSGRFFETQYF. In nucleotides, the CDR3 is TGTGCCAGCAGTGGGCATAGCGGGAGGTTTTTTGAGACCCAGTACTTC.